This TCR beta chain was sequenced in a study of blood T cells in healthy people across ages. Overall study: T cells yielded about one barcoded beta molecule per two cells through template switching.

Each sample used at least 7 million PBMCs. This clonotype was observed a handful of times. A second about 6 to 11 cycle PCR used barcoded and J-beta primers. Each cDNA molecule received a tag from a template-switch adaptor that had 12 random nucleotides. The yield of each sample was at least 2.5 million CDR3-containing paired-end reads. Via MiXCR, TCRdb re-called the 5' RACE reads, giving one row per CDR3 protein. The sample yields around 2 million distinct CDR3 sequences, about 39% seen once. Source material: blood. The receptor comes from a human donor in good health.

CDR3 loop: CASSPDRLHTDTQYF. The CDR3 coding sequence is TGCGCCAGCAGCCCCGACAGGTTACACACAGATACGCAGTATTTT. The V gene is TRBV5-1, the J gene TRBJ2-3; D is possibly TRBD1 (6 bases). Germline-derived CDR1 and CDR2 are SGHRS and YFSETQ. Trimming cost V 4 bases and J 2 bases, with 14 bases left between them. The CDR3 is 15 amino acids.